Listed below are T cell receptor beta chains from one sample, sequenced in a study of blood T cell repertoires in COVID-19. The table came from immunoSEQ multiplex PCR; TCRdb's copy has only in-frame clones and leaves some out. The profile shows roughly 230,000 clones, about 80% of them singletons. What was sequenced was PBMCs or T cells enriched from blood (not recorded which). These receptors were taken from a man aged 50-60 years who had recovered from COVID-19. Both conserved end residues are part of each CDR3. The D gene is left open where the match is weak. The size field is filled for only some rows; it gives once, few, many or a size class.

abundance	v_gene	d_gene	j_gene	CDR3aa	CDR3nt
-	TRBV29-1	-	TRBJ1-2	CSVVGKITDGYTF	TGCAGCGTTGTGGGCAAGATCACGGATGGCTACACCTTC
-	TRBV7-9	TRBD1	TRBJ1-5	CASTSGGINQPQHF	TGTGCCAGCACCTCAGGGGGTATCAATCAGCCCCAGCATTTT
-	TRBV20-1	-	TRBJ2-1	CSPSGDNEQFF	TGCAGCCCGAGCGGTGACAATGAGCAGTTCTTC
-	TRBV20-1	-	TRBJ2-7	CSARDPRSQYF	TGCAGTGCTAGAGATCCCCGAAGCCAGTACTTC
few	TRBV18	-	TRBJ2-2	CASSPSGGTRTGELFF	TGTGCCAGCTCACCATCTGGCGGGACCCGTACCGGGGAGCTGTTTTTT
few	TRBV5-1	-	TRBJ1-1	CASSLGQGEAFF	TGCGCCAGCAGCTTGGGGCAGGGTGAAGCTTTCTTT
-	TRBV19	TRBD2	TRBJ2-2	CASSRLAGVGELFF	TGTGCCAGTAGTAGACTAGCGGGGGTCGGGGAGCTGTTTTTT
-	TRBV6-5	TRBD2	TRBJ2-1	CASSYQREGLYEQFF	TGTGCCAGCAGTTACCAGCGGGAGGGATTGTATGAGCAGTTCTTC
-	TRBV10-3	-	TRBJ1-2	CAIRDMVGDGYTF	TGTGCCATCAGGGACATGGTAGGAGATGGCTACACCTTC
few	TRBV10-3	-	TRBJ1-1	CAILKRGEDTEAFF	TGTGCCATCCTCAAAAGGGGCGAGGACACTGAAGCTTTCTTT
-	TRBV12-3/TRBV12-4	-	TRBJ2-1	CASSTPPGGAFF	TGTGCCAGCAGTACCCCTCCGGGGGGCGCGTTCTTC
-	TRBV5-5	TRBD1	TRBJ2-3	CASSQGQGLFTDTQYF	TGTGCCAGCAGCCAGGGACAGGGGCTATTCACAGATACGCAGTATTTT
-	TRBV3-1/TRBV3-2	-	TRBJ2-5	CASSQGLAGQWETQYF	TGTGCCAGCAGCCAGGGGCTGGCAGGGCAGTGGGAGACCCAGTACTTC
-	TRBV2	-	TRBJ1-1	CASSERHFGTEAFF	TGTGCCAGCAGTGAACGACACTTTGGGACTGAAGCTTTCTTT
-	TRBV6-2/TRBV6-3	TRBD2	TRBJ2-7	CASSYSLRLAGEYRYEQYF	TGTGCCAGCAGTTACTCCCTTCGACTAGCGGGAGAGTACCGCTACGAGCAGTACTTC
-	TRBV7-9	TRBD1	TRBJ2-7	CASSLIQGGYEQYF	TGTGCCAGCAGTTTGATACAGGGGGGCTACGAGCAGTACTTC
-	TRBV5-1	-	TRBJ2-7	CASSKGEGREQYF	TGCGCCAGCAGCAAAGGCGAGGGAAGGGAGCAGTACTTC